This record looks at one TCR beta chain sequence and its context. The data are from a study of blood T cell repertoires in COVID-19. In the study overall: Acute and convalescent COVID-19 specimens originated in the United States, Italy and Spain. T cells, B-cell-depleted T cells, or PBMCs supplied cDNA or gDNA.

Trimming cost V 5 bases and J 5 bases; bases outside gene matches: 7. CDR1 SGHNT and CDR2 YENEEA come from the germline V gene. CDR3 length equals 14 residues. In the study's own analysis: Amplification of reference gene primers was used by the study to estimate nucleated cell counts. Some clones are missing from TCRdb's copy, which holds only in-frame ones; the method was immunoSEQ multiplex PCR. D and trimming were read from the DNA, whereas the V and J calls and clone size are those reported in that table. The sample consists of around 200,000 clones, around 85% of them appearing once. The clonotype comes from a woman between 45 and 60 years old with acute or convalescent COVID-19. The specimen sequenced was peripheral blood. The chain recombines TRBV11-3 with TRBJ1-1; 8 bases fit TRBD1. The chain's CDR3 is CASSRTGSRTEAFF. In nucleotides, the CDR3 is TGTGCCAGCAGCAGGACAGGGTCGCGGACTGAAGCTTTCTTT.